The 32 T cell receptor beta chains presented below share a single source sample, sequenced in a study of molecular identifiers for immune sequencing clone quantification. TCRdb analysed the PCR reads with MiXCR anew, one entry per CDR3 protein. Counted here are over 85,000 distinct CDR3 sequences, 30% to 35% occurring once; the ten biggest clones make up approximately 10%. The sequenced sample was naive CD8+ T cells from blood, with Jurkat cell RNA spiked in. Subset here: FACS-sorted CD8+CD4-CCR7+CD45RA+ naive T cells. These receptors all stem from a human donor in good health. Some libraries in this study had Jurkat cell RNA spiked in.

A word on this clonotype: No conserved phenylalanine or tryptophan ends this CDR3, so it is likely a read error. The chain recombines TRBV7-2 with TRBJ2-7; D is perhaps TRBD1 (5 bases). The CDR3 is 14 residues long. Germline lookup yields CDR1 SGHTA and CDR2 FQGNSA. This chain's CDR3 is CASSPVQGSNEQYY. CDR3 in DNA: TGTGCCAGCAGCCCAGTCCAGGGCTCCAACGAGCAGTACTAC.

Notes on this clonotype: Possible read error: a much larger clone is one base away. This chain uses TRBV29-1 with TRBJ1-3; 7 bases align to TRBD1. The germline V gene encodes CDR1 SQVTM and CDR2 ANQGSEA. This CDR3 is built from 16 residues. The CDR3 DNA sequence: TGCAGCGTTGCCGGGACAGATGAGAGCTCTGGAAACACCAAATATTTT. It translates to CSVAGTDESSGNTKYF.

This chain links TRBV7-8 with TRBJ2-2; D not resolved. In germline, CDR1 is SGHVS, CDR2 FQNEAQ. Deletions cut 5 bases from V and 5 bases from J, with 15 bases between. The CDR3 runs 15 residues. CDR3 nucleotides: TGTGCCAGCAGCCCAGGTCCTGGTCAGACCGGGGAGCTGTTTTTT. Its translation: CASSPGPGQTGELFF.

This clonotype was detected only once. Being one base from a much bigger clone, this may be a read error. J is TRBJ2-3 and V is TRBV6-1; TRBD1 matches 8 bases. CDR1 is MNHNS, CDR2 SASEGT, per germline. This CDR3 region has 15 residues. As DNA, the CDR3 is TGTGCCAGCACCATCGACAGGGGCTACACAGATACGCAGAATTTT. This sequence encodes CASTIDRGYTDTQNF.

This clonotype has a single count. One junction end does not reproduce the germline sequence, and a read error may be involved. This chain links TRBV28 with TRBJ2-7, with 8 bases identical to TRBD1. The CDR3 sequence is 19 residues long. Germline V gene data show CDR1 as MDHEN and CDR2 as SYDVKM. CDR3 bases: TGTGCCAGCAGTTCTTTTATGAGGGACAGGATCGGATACTGGTACGGGCAGTACTTC. It translates to CASSSFMRDRIGYWYGQYF.

The table lists this clonotype with many counts. The V and J genes are TRBV7-2 and TRBJ2-7, with D possibly being TRBD2 (5 bases). This CDR3 has 13 amino acids. Germline CDR1 SGHTA, CDR2 FQGNSA. Trimming took 5 bases from V and 7 from J, leaving 15 bases between them. CDR3 loop: CASSPFERDEQYF. The DNA of the CDR3 is TGTGCCAGCAGCCCTTTCGAGAGGGATGAGCAGTACTTC.

The chain joins TRBV7-9 to TRBJ2-3, with TRBD1 as a possible D gene (6 bases). The J call could be wrong; TRBJ1-5 is a better fit for the DNA end. Germline V gives CDR1 SEHNR, CDR2 FQNEAQ (reference sequence). This CDR3 comprises 12 residues. The CDR3 region has the DNA TGTGCCAGCAGCCAAGGGGGAGATACGCAGCATTTT. The encoded protein is CASSQGGDTQHF.

The chain carries TRBV3-1 and TRBJ2-3; D call uncertain. CDR3 size: 13 residues. The V gene's germline CDR1 is LGHDT and CDR2 YNNKEL (reference sequence). The V gene lost 1 base and the J gene lost 5 bases, with 7 bases spanning the gap. CDR3 in amino acids: CASSQVEIDTQYF. The CDR3 nucleotides are TGTGCCAGCAGCCAAGTTGAGATAGATACGCAGTATTTT.

The CDR3 spells CASRDRGRYEQYF. The CDR3 DNA sequence: TGTGCCAGCAGGGACAGGGGGCGTTACGAGCAGTACTTC. This chain links TRBV28 with TRBJ2-7; 11 nucleotides line up with TRBD1. The J segment lost 4 bases and the V segment lost 6 bases, leaving 2 bases of the junction unmatched. Germline CDR1 MDHEN, CDR2 SYDVKM. This CDR3 is built from 13 residues.

This clonotype was observed a few times. V gene TRBV28 combines with J gene TRBJ2-1; 11 positions match TRBD2. The CDR3 covers 16 residues. The junction had 10 bases not matched to a gene; V was cut back by 2 bases and J by 10 bases. Germline CDR1 is MDHEN and CDR2 is SYDVKM. CDR3 region: CASSLEGLAEPGEQFF. The DNA for the CDR3 is TGTGCCAGCAGTTTAGAGGGACTAGCGGAACCGGGGGAGCAGTTCTTC.

This clonotype was observed a handful of times. This chain links TRBV27 with TRBJ2-7, with D possibly being TRBD2 (6 bases). This CDR3 comprises 13 residues. Germline values: CDR1 MNHEY, CDR2 SMNVEV (reference sequence). The V gene lost 6 bases and the J gene lost 7 bases, with 16 bases spanning the gap. Written as DNA, the CDR3 is TGTGCCAGCAGCTCGTATGGGGGGTATGAGCAGTACTTC. Translating gives CASSSYGGYEQYF.

This clonotype was picked up a small number of times. V gene TRBV9 combines with J gene TRBJ1-6; D is perhaps TRBD1 (6 bases). The V gene lost 0 bases and the J gene lost 11 bases, with 9 bases spanning the gap. This CDR3 contains 13 residues. Germline CDR1 is SGDLS and CDR2 is YYNGEE. In DNA, the CDR3 is TGTGCCAGCAGCGTAGGGGACATACCACCCCTCCACTTT. Translating gives CASSVGDIPPLHF.

The J gene is TRBJ2-4, the V gene TRBV6-2 or TRBV6-3; D possibly corresponds to TRBD1 (5 bases). The V gene lost 4 bases and the J gene lost 6 bases, with 13 bases spanning the gap. The CDR3 runs to 14 residues. Per the germline V gene, CDR1 is MNHEY and CDR2 is SVGEGT. The CDR3 DNA reads as TGTGCCAGCAGTTCCCCGGGCAGGGTAAACATTCAGTACTTC. It translates to CASSSPGRVNIQYF.

This clonotype has a count of ten or more. The chain has TRBV7-8 and TRBJ1-5, with 7 nucleotides matching TRBD1. The V segment lost 4 bases and the J segment 4 bases; nucleotides outside the gene matches: 4. Germline V CDR1 and CDR2: SGHVS, FQNEAQ. The CDR3 loop spans 14 amino acids. The CDR3: CASSSTGINQPQHF. The CDR3 region has the DNA TGTGCCAGCAGCTCGACAGGGATTAATCAGCCCCAGCATTTT.

Notes on this clonotype: A junction end diverges from the germline sequence, so it may reflect a read error. The J gene is TRBJ2-4, the V gene TRBV28; 9 positions agree with TRBD2. The CDR3 is made up of 16 amino acids. Germline values: CDR1 MDHEN, CDR2 SYDVKM. The CDR3 sequence: CASRALGGLAKSIQYF. The CDR3 DNA is TGTGCCAGCAGGGCGCTGGGGGGACTAGCCAAAAGCATTCAGTACTTC.

This clonotype was seen only a few times. The chain combines TRBV6-5 with TRBJ1-5; no reliable D call. V was cut by 6 bases and J by 0 bases, with 9 bases left in between. This CDR3 spans 14 amino acids. Germline V gene sequence: CDR1 MNHEY, CDR2 SVGAGI. The CDR3: CASRPGASNQPQHF. Here the CDR3 DNA reads TGTGCCAGCAGGCCAGGAGCTAGCAATCAGCCCCAGCATTTT.

This clonotype was counted a few times. CDR3 sequence (DNA): TGTGCCAGCAGCCCTTTTCCGGACGGAACCCTGAACACCGGGGAGCTGTTTTTT. It encodes CASSPFPDGTLNTGELFF. This chain joins TRBV4-2 and TRBJ2-2; no clear D. This CDR3 contains 18 residues. Trimming removed 4 bases from V and 1 base from J, with 19 bases in between. The V gene's germline CDR1 is LGHNA and CDR2 YNFKEQ.

This clonotype was seen a handful of times. The V call is TRBV10-2, the J call TRBJ2-7, with a tentative D call TRBD1 (5 bases). Looked up from germline, CDR1 is WSHSY and CDR2 is SAAADI. V was pared by 8 bases and J by 3 bases, with 14 bases between. The CDR3 extends over 13 amino acids. This chain's CDR3 is CASGSRESYEQYF. The CDR3 DNA is TGCGCCAGCGGATCCAGGGAAAGCTACGAGCAGTACTTC.

V usage is TRBV28 and J usage is TRBJ2-5; 9 bases match TRBD2. CDR3 length: 16 amino acids. From germline, CDR1 is MDHEN and CDR2 SYDVKM. Trimming cost V 4 bases and J 5 bases; bases outside gene matches: 11. The CDR3 here is CASSSMCGRARETQYF. The DNA of the CDR3 is TGTGCCAGCAGTTCTATGTGCGGGAGGGCCAGGGAGACCCAGTACTTC.

J is TRBJ1-2 and V is TRBV4-3; tentatively, D is TRBD1 (5 bases). Germline CDR1 and CDR2: LGHNA and YSLEER. The CDR3 has 15 amino acids. The ends were cut back, 0 bases at V and 7 bases at J, with 15 bases in the middle. DNA of the CDR3: TGCGCCAGCAGCCAAGATTTCCCAGGGCTGGGTGGCTACACCTTC. Protein product: CASSQDFPGLGGYTF.

Turning to this clonotype: An end of the junction does not agree with germline; a read error may underlie this. The rearrangement links TRBV20-1 to TRBJ2-7, with unresolved D. The CDR3 covers 11 residues. The germline V gene has CDR1 DFQATT and CDR2 SNEGSKA (reference sequence). Written as DNA, the CDR3 is TGCAGTGCTAGACACGCCTACGAGCAGCACTTC. Translation gives CSARHAYEQHF.

CDR3 coding DNA: TGTGCCAGCTGCTACACAGATACCCAGTACTTC. Its protein is CASCYTDTQYF. The chain has TRBV5-4 and TRBJ2-5; D gene unclear. Germline CDR1 reads SGHNT; CDR2 reads YYREEE (reference sequence). V lost 7 bases, J lost 8 bases, and 12 bases lay in between. The CDR3 runs 11 residues.

In its sample, this clonotype was seen many times. The chain is built from TRBV5-6 and TRBJ1-4; tentative D call: TRBD1 (6 bases). The germline CDR1 and CDR2 sequences are SGHDT and YYEEEE. The CDR3 is 14 amino acids. V lost 2 bases and J lost 8, with 13 bases in between. CDR3 in amino acids: CASSFTTGPEKLFF. The CDR3, as DNA: TGTGCCAGCAGCTTCACGACAGGACCAGAAAAACTGTTTTTT.

This clonotype has only a few counts. The CDR3 sequence: CASSQGHFYEQYF. In DNA, the CDR3 is TGTGCCAGCAGCCAAGGACATTTCTACGAGCAGTACTTC. The rearrangement joins TRBV4-2 to TRBJ2-7; D gene uncertain. Per germline, CDR1 LGHNA and CDR2 YNFKEQ. The V end was cut by 1 base, the J end by 3 bases, with 7 bases between. The CDR3 runs 13 residues.

Remarks on this clonotype: A much larger clone sits a single nucleotide away, making a read error possible. The chain combines TRBV28 with TRBJ2-5; TRBD1 is a possible D gene (6 bases). Germline CDR1 MDHEN, CDR2 SYDVKM. The CDR3 extends over 18 amino acids. Between the trimmed V and J ends, which lost 3 bases and 4 bases, there was a span of 24 bases. DNA of the CDR3: TGTGCCAGCAGTTTTGGGCCCCTTGCGTACAGGGAACGAGAGACCCAGTACTTC. It translates to CASSFGPLAYRERETQYF.

This clonotype has just a few counts. The chain links TRBV20-1 to TRBJ1-3; D remains ambiguous. This CDR3 spans 12 amino acids. V was shortened by 5 bases and J by 0 bases, with 5 bases between the two germline ends. Germline V lookup: CDR1 DFQATT, CDR2 SNEGSKA (reference sequence). The CDR3 sequence is CSARSSGNTIYF. The DNA for the CDR3 is TGCAGTGCTCGGAGCTCTGGAAACACCATATATTTT.

Comment on this clonotype: The missing conserved phenylalanine or tryptophan at the end of this CDR3 makes a read error likely. CDR3 loop: CASSQDPGTEAFL. The CDR3 bases are TGCGCCAGCAGCCAAGATCCCGGCACTGAAGCTTTCCTT. The genes are TRBV4-3 and TRBJ1-1, with D hard to call. The CDR3 loop spans 13 amino acids. The ends were cut back, 0 bases at V and 4 bases at J, with 6 bases in the middle. Germline values: CDR1 LGHNA, CDR2 YSLEER.

In its sample, this clonotype was seen a few times. The CDR3 nucleotides read TGCAGTGCCGTAACAGGGGGCGCTGGGGCCAACGTCCTGACTTTC. Amino acids: CSAVTGGAGANVLTF. The chain carries TRBV20-1 and TRBJ2-6, with TRBD1 matching over 9 bases. Germline trimming cut 6 bases from V and 2 bases from J; bases unmatched to any gene: 5. This CDR3 spans 15 amino acids. Germline CDR1 reads DFQATT; CDR2 reads SNEGSKA (reference sequence).

J is TRBJ2-1 and V is TRBV11-2, with 7 bases lining up with TRBD2. V lost 6 bases and J lost 9; bases outside the gene matches: 2. This CDR3 comprises 11 residues. The germline V gene encodes CDR1 SGHAT and CDR2 FQNNGV. The CDR3 spells CASRVAGEQFF. The CDR3 DNA reads as TGTGCCAGCAGGGTAGCGGGTGAGCAGTTCTTC.

This clonotype was picked up a small number of times. V is TRBV7-6 and J is TRBJ2-7; either TRBD1 or TRBD2 may supply D (6 bases each). The CDR3 covers 15 residues. V was shortened by 3 bases and J by 1 base, with 13 bases between the two germline ends. From germline, CDR1 is SGHVS and CDR2 FNYEAQ. The CDR3 sequence is CASSLSTGTSYEQYF. Written as DNA, the CDR3 is TGTGCCAGCAGCTTGAGTACAGGGACTTCCTACGAGCAGTACTTC.

The rearrangement uses TRBV13 and TRBJ2-3; 12 bases agree with TRBD1. Trimming at V came to 5 bases and at J to 3 bases, leaving 6 bases not matched to a gene. Germline V gene data show CDR1 as PRHDT and CDR2 as FYEKMQ (reference sequence). CDR3 size: 16 residues. CDR3 protein: CASSGRDRGLTDTQYF. The DNA of the CDR3 is TGTGCCAGCAGCGGCCGGGACAGGGGGCTAACAGATACGCAGTATTTT.

The rearrangement links TRBV2 to TRBJ2-4; TRBD1 matches 9 bases. The trim removed 5 bases at V and 0 bases at J, leaving 5 bases unmatched. This CDR3 region has 16 residues. CDR1 and CDR2 from the germline V gene are SNHLY and FYNNEI. CDR3 protein: CASSPGQGLAKNIQYF. Here the CDR3 DNA reads TGTGCCAGCAGTCCCGGACAGGGGTTAGCCAAAAACATTCAGTACTTC.